This TCR beta chain was retrieved from a study of shared clonotypes between healthy human individuals. A note on this clone: Its antigen is undetermined.

Study-level points and caveats: Specimens sampled were limited to blood, with tissue repertoires likely differing.

V was cut by 1 base and J by 6 bases, with 19 bases left in between. The CDR3 length is 16 residues. CDR1 and CDR2 (germline): MNHNS, SASEGT. The method was immunoSEQ multiplex PCR; TCRdb's version includes in-frame clones alone and lacks a portion of them. The data show more than 1 million clones, about four fifths seen once. The clonotype originates from a man aged 18 to 29 in good health. Some clones in this sample may be carry-over from other donors' samples. The chain has TRBV6-1 and TRBJ2-7; the D is unclear. Specimen: memory CD4+ T cells from PBMCs. Indicated subset: CD45RA-negative fraction. In nucleotides, the CDR3 is TGTGCCAGCAGTGAAGTAGTTGCCTCACCAGTGGCCGAGCAGTACTTC. It specifies CASSEVVASPVAEQYF.